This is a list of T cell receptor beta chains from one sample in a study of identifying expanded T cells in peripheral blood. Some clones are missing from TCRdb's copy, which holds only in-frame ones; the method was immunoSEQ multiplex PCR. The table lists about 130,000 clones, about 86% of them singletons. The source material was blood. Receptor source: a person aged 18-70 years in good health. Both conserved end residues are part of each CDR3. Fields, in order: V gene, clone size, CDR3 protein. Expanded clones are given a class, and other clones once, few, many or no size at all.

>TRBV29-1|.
CSVNDRGTGELFF
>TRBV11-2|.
CASASRGYEQYF
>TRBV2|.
CASSVTLSSYNEQFF
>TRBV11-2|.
CASSQPHSAKNIQYF
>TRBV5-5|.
CASIGSAWEQYF
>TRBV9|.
CASSASGTRYNEQFF
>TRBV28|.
CASSGGVRGEQYF
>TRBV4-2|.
CASSQSEPANTGELFF
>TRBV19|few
CASRTHASQPQHF
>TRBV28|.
CASSPRVWTEAFF
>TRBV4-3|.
CASSQGSGRARDGYTF
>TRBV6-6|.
CASTRTSWHEQFF
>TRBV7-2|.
CASSQGGTSGRFEQFF
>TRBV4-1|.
CASSQGTQVGTDTQYF
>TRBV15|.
CATSRGGLAGGYEQYF
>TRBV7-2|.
CASSVTPGRGEGAEAFF
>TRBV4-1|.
CASSQVNLVYTDTQYF
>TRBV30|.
CAWKGQPNEKLFF
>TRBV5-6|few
CASSSSREGYGYTF
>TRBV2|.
CASSGTGETQPQHF
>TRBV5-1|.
CASSLDGQGNTGELFF
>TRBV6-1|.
CASTRAPELNYEQYF
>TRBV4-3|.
CASSQAGTSGLSGANVLTF
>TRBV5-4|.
CASSFMGAGNEQFF
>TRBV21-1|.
CASSKERSGGFYEQYF
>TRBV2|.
CASSETQSSGTSTDTQYF
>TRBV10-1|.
CASSVGDSIFHYGYTF
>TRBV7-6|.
CASSLTTAYEQYF
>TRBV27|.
CASSLYTGAAYNEQFF
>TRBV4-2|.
CASSQADGTNEKLFF
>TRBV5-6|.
CASSLFGTGRITQHF
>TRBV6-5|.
CASSLMGQSGTEAFF